This passage covers 10 T cell receptor beta chains from one sample sequenced in a study of cytomegalovirus exposure and HLA in healthy donors. Method: immunoSEQ multiplex PCR; TCRdb's copy keeps in-frame clones and lacks some. The top ten clones hold under 6.5% of a sample with over 100,000 clones, approximately 90% of them seen once. The sequenced material came from PBMCs. All receptors come from a woman under 30 in good health and CMV-seropositive.

The chain has TRBV29-1 and TRBJ2-6; 7 bases align to TRBD2. Trimming cost V 0 bases and J 2 bases; bases outside gene matches: 4. Germline CDR1 SQVTM, CDR2 ANQGSEA. The CDR3 loop spans 16 amino acids. The CDR3 sequence: CSVEDWGGTGANVLTF. In DNA form, the CDR3 reads TGCAGCGTTGAAGACTGGGGGGGTACTGGGGCCAACGTCCTGACTTTC.

J is TRBJ2-3 and V is TRBV27; perhaps TRBD1 as D (5 bases). V lost 3 bases, J lost 0 bases, and 10 bases lay in between. Germline V CDR1 and CDR2: MNHEY, SMNVEV (reference sequence). The CDR3 covers 15 residues. The CDR3 loop is CASSLSGHSTDTQYF. The CDR3 DNA is TGTGCCAGCAGTTTGTCAGGGCACAGCACAGATACGCAGTATTTT.

This rearrangement joins TRBV27 to TRBJ1-4, with D perhaps TRBD1 (5 bases). V dropped 6 bases and J dropped 12 bases, with 14 bases sitting between them. The CDR3 contains 12 residues. CDR1 MNHEY and CDR2 SMNVEV come from the germline V gene (reference sequence). In nucleotides, the CDR3 is TGTGCCAGCAGCCGCCCAACGGGGGAACTGTTTTTT. Amino acids: CASSRPTGELFF.

J is TRBJ2-7 and V is TRBV4-1; the match to TRBD1 covers 12 bases. This CDR3 has 15 amino acids. V lost 2 bases and J lost 5; bases outside the gene matches: 4. Germline V gene data show CDR1 as MGHRA and CDR2 as YSYEKL. CDR3 loop: CASSQTGTGGNEQYF. Here the CDR3 DNA reads TGCGCCAGCAGCCAAACCGGGACAGGGGGCAACGAGCAGTACTTC.

This rearrangement joins TRBV4-2 to TRBJ1-1, with D possibly TRBD1 on 6 matching bases. With 2 bases removed from V and 5 bases from J, the gap between germline ends came to 6 bases. Germline V gene lookup returns CDR1 LGHNA and CDR2 YNFKEQ. This CDR3 has 12 residues. In nucleotides, the CDR3 is TGTGCCAGCAGCCAAAGGGGGACTGAAGCTTTCTTT. Translation gives CASSQRGTEAFF.

CDR3 DNA sequence: TGTGCCAGCAGCTTAGGCAGGGCCAGCGGGGACGGGGTGTACGAGCAGTACTTC. Translation: CASSLGRASGDGVYEQYF. The chain recombines TRBV11-2 with TRBJ2-7; 7 bases are a match to TRBD2. This CDR3 contains 18 residues. V gave up 1 base and J gave up 4 bases; unmatched junction bases: 16. The germline V gene encodes CDR1 SGHAT and CDR2 FQNNGV.

The V and J genes are TRBV29-1 and TRBJ1-2, with 8 bases that match TRBD1. In germline, CDR1 is SQVTM, CDR2 ANQGSEA. There are 13 residues in the CDR3. V dropped 2 bases and J dropped 6; count of bases not matched to a gene: 5. The CDR3, as DNA: TGCAGCGTTGAATCCGGACAGGGACATGGCTACACCTTC. As protein: CSVESGQGHGYTF.

The V gene is TRBV25-1, the J gene TRBJ1-1; TRBD1 is a possible D gene (6 bases). Trimming pared 2 bases from V and 1 base from J, leaving 17 bases between. Germline-derived CDR1 and CDR2 are MGHDK and SYGVNS. There are 17 residues in the CDR3. The CDR3 sequence is CASSELLRGRGNTEAFF. As DNA, the CDR3 is TGTGCCAGCAGTGAACTTCTGAGGGGCAGGGGGAACACTGAAGCTTTCTTT.

The genes are TRBV6-1 and TRBJ2-1, with 13 bases lining up with TRBD2. The V gene end was trimmed by 3 bases and the J gene end by 0 bases; junction bases not matched to a gene: 11. The CDR3 loop spans 20 amino acids. CDR1 and CDR2 from the germline V gene are MNHNS and SASEGT. The CDR3 sequence: CASSDNPGLAGPSSYNEQFF. The CDR3 DNA reads as TGTGCCAGCAGTGACAATCCGGGACTAGCGGGACCAAGCTCCTACAATGAGCAGTTCTTC.

V and J are TRBV19 and TRBJ2-7, with 7 bases that match TRBD1. CDR3 length: 15 amino acids. Germline trimming cut 6 bases from V and 1 base from J; bases unmatched to any gene: 9. From germline, CDR1 is LNHDA and CDR2 SQIVND (reference sequence). CDR3 sequence reads: CASRNRGQTSYEQYF. The CDR3 bases are TGTGCCAGTAGGAATCGGGGACAGACTTCCTACGAGCAGTACTTC.